This TCR beta chain was recovered during a study of T cell responses to AZD1222 COVID-19 vaccine. Concerning this clone: Its specificity is unknown.

Points from the study as a whole: The study found Spike-specific TCR breadth and depth rose after two AZD1222 doses. Among the donors, most were white British and more were female, and clonal diversity was possibly underestimated.

This table comes from immunoSEQ multiplex PCR, and its TCRdb copy is limited to in-frame clones, with some not included. Of roughly 150,000 clones listed, 85% to 95% were seen once; the top ten hold 7.5% to 9.5%. This CDR3 is built from 14 residues. Trimming shortened V by 4 bases and J by 1 base, and 11 bases separated the two germline ends. Germline V gene data show CDR1 as SGHNT and CDR2 as YYREEE (reference sequence). The material sequenced was peripheral blood, taken on day 0 of AZD1222 vaccination. The source of this sequence is an adult in good health. V usage is TRBV5-4 and J usage is TRBJ1-1; TRBD1 might be the D (6 bases). The CDR3 nucleotides are TGTGCCAGCAGCCCCCTCAGGGGGAACACTGAAGCTTTCTTT. This encodes CASSPLRGNTEAFF. The full variable domain, in which reference TRBV5-4 and TRBJ1-1 provide the parts outside the CDR3, is ETGVTQSPTHLIKTRGQQVTLRCSSQSGHNTVSWYQQALGQGPQFIFQYYREEENGRGNFPPRFSGLQFPNYSSELNVNALELDDSALYLCASSPLRGNTEAFFGQGTRLTVV.